The entry below describes one TCR beta chain. Unmatched junction bases numbered 5, after V lost 6 bases and J lost 9 bases. The CDR3 is made up of 12 amino acids. Germline assignment: CDR1 MDHEN and CDR2 SYDVKM. TCRdb re-derived calls from the RT-PCR reads in MiXCR, one entry per CDR3 protein. The sample lists over 650,000 distinct CDR3 sequences, less than 20% occurring once. These data originate in a study of response to subunit inactivated influenza vaccine. The chain links TRBV28 to TRBJ2-1; 7 bases are a match to TRBD1. Sequenced material: PBMCs from blood, taken more than 4 days after vaccination. This receptor was taken from a man aged 50-59 years who received an inactivated influenza vaccine. The DNA of the CDR3 is TGTGCCAGCAGGAGGGGGCTTATTGAGCAGTTCTTC. Protein: CASRRGLIEQFF.